The 20 T cell receptor beta chains below were found in one sample sequenced in a study of T cell responses to AZD1222 COVID-19 vaccine. Sequencing used immunoSEQ multiplex PCR; TCRdb keeps in-frame clones, though not all of them. This sample yields 35,000 to 45,000 clones, of which about 78% are seen a single time; under 5% belongs to the top ten. Sequencing was performed on peripheral blood, taken on day 0 of AZD1222 vaccination. Receptors originate from an adult in good health.

A single count supports this clone. The V gene is TRBV12-3 or TRBV12-4, the J gene TRBJ1-1; perhaps TRBD1 as D (6 bases). CDR3 length equals 13 residues. Trimming stripped 3 bases from V and 5 bases from J, with 10 bases between. Here the CDR3 reads CASSLMGATEAFF. CDR3 nucleotides: TGTGCCAGCAGTTTGATGGGGGCTACTGAAGCTTTCTTT.

This chain links TRBV18 with TRBJ2-7; D is possibly TRBD1 or TRBD2 (5 bases each). CDR1 is KGHSH and CDR2 is LQKENI in the germline V gene. The V and J ends lost 5 bases and 2 bases respectively, with 13 bases between them. CDR3 length: 14 amino acids. CDR3: CASSVGAQTYEQYF. The CDR3 nucleotides are TGTGCCAGCTCAGTCGGGGCGCAGACCTACGAGCAGTACTTC.

V gene TRBV6-5 combines with J gene TRBJ1-2; D not resolved. Trimming removed 2 bases at V and 0 bases at J, with 7 bases between. This CDR3 contains 14 residues. Germline CDR1 and CDR2: MNHEY and SVGAGI. The CDR3 protein is CASSYAGANYGYTF. The CDR3 DNA is TGTGCCAGCAGTTACGCAGGAGCTAACTATGGCTACACCTTC.

The chain recombines TRBV19 with TRBJ2-5, with 10 positions matching TRBD1. Germline assignment: CDR1 LNHDA and CDR2 SQIVND (reference sequence). V was pared by 3 bases and J by 4 bases, with 2 bases of the junction left unmatched. This CDR3 is built from 14 residues. DNA for the CDR3: TGTGCCAGTAGTATTGGGACAGGGGTAGAGACCCAGTACTTC. The encoded protein is CASSIGTGVETQYF. Full variable domain (missing parts from reference TRBV19 and TRBJ2-5): DGGITQSPKYLFRKEGQNVTLSCEQNLNHDAMYWYRQDPGQGLRLIYYSQIVNDFQKGDIAEGYSVSREKKESFPLTVTSAQKNPTAFYLCASSIGTGVETQYFGPGTRLLVL.

The chain combines TRBV5-1 with TRBJ1-5; no clear D gene. The V gene lost 0 bases and the J gene lost 0 bases, with 10 bases spanning the gap. Germline CDR1 and CDR2: SGHRS and YFSETQ. The CDR3 is made up of 16 amino acids. As DNA, the CDR3 is TGCGCCAGCAGCTTGGGTGGCACAGATAGCAATCAGCCCCAGCATTTT. Translating it yields CASSLGGTDSNQPQHF.

This chain connects TRBV10-3 to TRBJ1-1; D gene ambiguous. Germline CDR1 ENHRY, CDR2 SYGVKD. CDR3 size: 13 residues. With 3 bases removed from V and 8 bases from J, the gap between germline ends came to 13 bases. The CDR3 sequence is CAISDDNQAEAFF. Here the CDR3 DNA reads TGTGCCATCAGTGACGATAACCAGGCGGAAGCTTTCTTT.

As DNA, the CDR3 is TGTGCCAGCAGCTACCTCGGGGGTCCCTACGAGCAGTACTTC. This codes for CASSYLGGPYEQYF. The chain is built from TRBV7-9 and TRBJ2-7; D may be TRBD2 (6 bases). V was shortened by 4 bases and J by 2 bases, with 12 bases between the two germline ends. Germline CDR1 reads SEHNR; CDR2 reads FQNEAQ (reference sequence). This CDR3 spans 14 amino acids.

The rearrangement joins TRBV28 to TRBJ1-2; D is possibly TRBD1 (6 bases). Germline V lookup: CDR1 MDHEN, CDR2 SYDVKM. This CDR3 comprises 13 residues. V dropped 10 bases and J dropped 4 bases, with 16 bases sitting between them. The CDR3 region has the DNA TGTGCCATCCGTGGTGACAGGACCTATGGCTACACCTTC. Amino acid sequence: CAIRGDRTYGYTF.

The gene calls are TRBV27 and TRBJ1-5; D is unresolved. This CDR3 has 15 residues. V was clipped by 10 bases and J by 2 bases, with 18 bases between them. In germline, CDR1 is MNHEY, CDR2 SMNVEV (reference sequence). The CDR3 nucleotides read TGTGCCACGCGGTATGGGAGCGACGGCAATCAGCCCCAGCATTTT. This sequence encodes CATRYGSDGNQPQHF.

The CDR3 is CASSSDKKYGYTF. CDR3 sequence (DNA): TGTGCCAGCAGTTCCGATAAGAAGTATGGCTACACCTTC. The chain recombines TRBV6-5 with TRBJ1-2; D is unclear. CDR3 length: 13 residues. CDR1 and CDR2 (germline): MNHEY, SVGAGI. V dropped 4 bases and J dropped 5 bases, with 11 bases sitting between them.

A few counts support this clone. The chain uses TRBV5-4 and TRBJ2-5, with a possible D match to TRBD1 (6 bases). CDR1 and CDR2 from the germline V gene are SGHNT and YYREEE (reference sequence). The CDR3 runs 15 residues. V lost 1 base and J lost 4, with 14 bases in between. CDR3: CASSLFSRGPETQYF. DNA of the CDR3: TGTGCCAGCAGCTTGTTTAGCAGGGGCCCAGAGACCCAGTACTTC.

This clone was counted once. This chain's CDR3 is CASSLGTDSPWKAFF. CDR3 DNA sequence: TGTGCCAGCAGCCTCGGGACGGATAGTCCCTGGAAAGCTTTCTTT. The J gene is TRBJ1-1, the V gene TRBV7-6, with D perhaps matching TRBD1 (5 bases). V was pared by 5 bases and J by 9 bases, with 22 bases between. Germline CDR1 reads SGHVS; CDR2 reads FNYEAQ. The CDR3 extends over 15 amino acids.

The rearrangement joins TRBV2 to TRBJ2-7; 8 bases fit TRBD1. J lost 5 bases, V lost 4 bases, and 10 bases had no gene match. The germline V gene has CDR1 SNHLY and CDR2 FYNNEI. This CDR3 has 15 residues. The CDR3 loop reads CASSVQPGGFHEQYF. Here the CDR3 DNA reads TGTGCCAGCAGTGTTCAGCCAGGGGGCTTTCACGAGCAGTACTTC.

The chain couples TRBV6-5 to TRBJ2-3; TRBD2 aligns across 10 bases. CDR1 and CDR2 (germline): MNHEY, SVGAGI. J lost 2 bases, V lost 5 bases, and 4 bases had no gene match. This CDR3 comprises 15 residues. The CDR3 bases are TGTGCCAGCAGTCTTAGCGGGGGGTTCACAGATACGCAGTATTTT. Translation: CASSLSGGFTDTQYF.

The V gene is TRBV6-5, the J gene TRBJ1-5, with TRBD1 as a possible D gene (5 bases). CDR1 is MNHEY, CDR2 SVGAGI, per germline. The CDR3 totals 14 residues. The V gene lost 8 bases and the J gene lost 9 bases, with 20 bases spanning the gap. This CDR3 is CASQSSGRDRPQHF. CDR3 coding DNA: TGTGCCAGCCAGTCGTCCGGGCGGGACCGGCCCCAGCATTTT.

In this sample, this clone turned up once. This sequence joins TRBV5-1 and TRBJ2-7, with 7 bases matching TRBD2. Germline values: CDR1 SGHRS, CDR2 YFSETQ. V shed 0 bases and J 2 bases; nucleotides not matched to a gene: 5. The CDR3 has 15 amino acids. CDR3 DNA sequence: TGCGCCAGCAGCTTGGAGAGTGGACTAGCCTACGAGCAGTACTTC. It specifies CASSLESGLAYEQYF.

The gene calls are TRBV5-1 and TRBJ1-6, with TRBD1 as a possible D gene (6 bases). V was pared by 2 bases and J by 6 bases, with 12 bases between. Germline values: CDR1 SGHRS, CDR2 YFSETQ. This CDR3 has 15 amino acids. Here the CDR3 reads CASSFGGLGNSPLHF. The CDR3 DNA follows: TGCGCCAGCAGCTTCGGGGGGCTGGGTAATTCACCCCTCCACTTT. The entire variable domain, with the rest obtained from reference TRBV5-1 and TRBJ1-6, is as follows: KAGVTQTPRYLIKTRGQQVTLSCSPISGHRSVSWYQQTPGQGLQFLFEYFSETQRNKGNFPGRFSGRQFSNSRSEMNVSTLELGDSALYLCASSFGGLGNSPLHFGNGTRLTVT.

The rearrangement joins TRBV7-2 to TRBJ1-2, with 12 bases matching TRBD1. The CDR3 length is 13 residues. Trimming took 8 bases from V and 8 from J; bases not matched to a gene: 6. Germline CDR1 SGHTA, CDR2 FQGNSA. CDR3 amino acids: CASGGQGAAGYTF. CDR3 nucleotide sequence: TGTGCCAGCGGGGGACAGGGGGCCGCGGGCTACACCTTC. Looking up the rest from reference TRBV7-2 and TRBJ1-2 gives the full variable domain: GAGVSQSPSNKVTEKGKDVELRCDPISGHTALYWYRQSLGQGLEFLIYFQGNSAPDKSGLPSDRFSAERTGGSVSTLTIQRTQQEDSAVYLCASGGQGAAGYTFGSGTRLTVV.

V is TRBV14 and J is TRBJ1-4; no clear D gene. CDR3 length equals 11 residues. Germline V lookup: CDR1 SGHDN, CDR2 FVKESK. V lost 8 bases and J lost 7, with 8 bases in between. CDR3 DNA sequence: TGTGCCAGCCGGGCGGGTGAAAAACTGTTTTTT. Protein: CASRAGEKLFF.

In this sample, this clone turned up a few times. The V and J genes are TRBV9 and TRBJ1-2; D uncertain. The germline gives CDR1 SGDLS, CDR2 YYNGEE. Trimming removed 4 bases at V and 0 bases at J, with 10 bases between. The CDR3 has 14 residues. As DNA, the CDR3 is TGTGCCAGCAGCCCACGGATGACTAACTATGGCTACACCTTC. It yields the protein CASSPRMTNYGYTF.